The rows below give T cell receptor beta chains drawn from one sample of a study of siplizumab effects on memory and regulatory T cells. Libraries were prepared by immunoSEQ multiplex PCR; TCRdb keeps only in-frame clonotypes and omits some of them. The sample contains approximately 58,000 clones, more than 80% of which appear only once. The sample taken for sequencing was CD8+ T cells sorted from blood. These receptors originate from a human donor in good health. Both conserved end residues are part of each CDR3. A D gene is named only where the DNA matches it firmly. Some rows mark clone size as missing; the rest say once, few, many or name a class of expanded clone.

TRBV5-1	TRBD1	-	TRBJ1-2	13	CASTGVENYGYTF	TGCGCCAGTACAGGGGTGGAAAACTATGGCTACACCTTC
TRBV27	-	-	TRBJ2-1	12	CASSLGYNEQFF	TGTGCCAGCAGTTTAGGGTACAATGAGCAGTTCTTC
TRBV9	-	-	TRBJ2-7	11	CASSVGYEQYF	TGTGCCAGCAGCGTGGGTTACGAGCAGTACTTC
TRBV30	-	-	TRBJ1-1	18	CAWSGRGGGALGDTEAFF	TGTGCCTGGAGTGGCCGCGGGGGGGGCGCCTTAGGGGACACTGAAGCTTTCTTT
TRBV29-1	-	-	TRBJ2-1	15	CSVDRPTREGGEQFF	TGCAGCGTTGATAGGCCGACCCGCGAGGGCGGTGAGCAGTTCTTC
TRBV27	-	-	TRBJ2-7	14	CASSWTAGPYEQYF	TGTGCCAGCAGTTGGACAGCCGGACCCTACGAGCAGTACTTC
TRBV7-6	-	-	TRBJ2-1	16	CASSLVAGRVYNEQFF	TGTGCCAGCAGCTTAGTTGCGGGCCGAGTCTACAATGAGCAGTTCTTC
TRBV4-2	TRBD2	-	TRBJ2-1	18	CASSQERGTSGRAGEQFF	TGTGCCAGCAGCCAAGAAAGGGGGACTAGCGGGAGGGCCGGTGAGCAGTTCTTC
TRBV5-6	-	-	TRBJ2-7	13	CASSLTSSYEQYF	TGTGCCAGCAGCTTAACCAGCTCCTACGAGCAGTACTTC
TRBV4-2	TRBD2	-	TRBJ2-7	17	CASSQNQYGTSAYEQYF	TGTGCCAGCAGCCAAAACCAGTACGGGACTAGTGCCTACGAGCAGTACTTC
TRBV27	-	-	TRBJ1-4	12	CATSEEGEKLFF	TGTGCCACCAGCGAGGAGGGTGAAAAACTGTTTTTT
TRBV6-1	TRBD1	-	TRBJ2-5	14	CASRRDRNQETQYF	TGTGCCAGCAGAAGGGACAGGAACCAAGAGACCCAGTACTTC
TRBV14	TRBD2	-	TRBJ2-3	18	CASSPGTPGGGGTDTQYF	TGTGCCAGCAGCCCAGGGACTCCGGGAGGCGGGGGCACAGATACGCAGTATTTT
TRBV13	-	-	TRBJ2-3	16	CASSLRGDGPTDTQYF	TGTGCCAGCAGCTTAAGGGGCGACGGACCTACAGATACGCAGTATTTT
TRBV10-1	-	-	TRBJ1-1	13	CASSERPNTEAFF	TGCGCCAGCAGTGAGCGGCCGAACACTGAAGCTTTCTTT
TRBV7-2	TRBD2	-	TRBJ2-1	16	CASSLGLAGRGHEQFF	TGTGCCAGCAGCTTAGGACTAGCGGGGAGGGGTCATGAGCAGTTCTTC
TRBV27	-	-	TRBJ2-5	14	CASSLAIEQETQYF	TGTGCCAGCAGTCTAGCGATAGAACAAGAGACCCAGTACTTC
TRBV6-1	-	-	TRBJ2-3	14	CASGQGGGTDTQYF	TGTGCCAGTGGGCAGGGGGGAGGGACAGATACGCAGTATTTT
TRBV9	TRBD1	-	TRBJ1-4	13	CASNRGTNEKLFF	TGTGCCAGTAACAGGGGAACTAATGAAAAACTGTTTTTT
TRBV5-6	-	-	TRBJ2-2	13	CASSLTNTGELFF	TGTGCCAGCAGCTTGACCAACACCGGGGAGCTGTTTTTT
TRBV29-1	TRBD1	-	TRBJ2-7	13	CSVGGGRSYEQYF	TGCAGCGTTGGAGGGGGCCGATCCTACGAGCAGTACTTC
TRBV29-1	-	once	TRBJ1-4	15	CSVGGGELTNEKLFF	TGCAGCGTTGGGGGAGGGGAGTTAACTAATGAAAAACTGTTTTTT
TRBV28	-	-	TRBJ2-3	15	CASSTDENKVDTQYF	TGTGCCAGCAGCACAGACGAAAACAAAGTAGATACGCAGTATTTT
TRBV28	TRBD2	-	TRBJ2-1	15	CASSSGLADYNEQFF	TGTGCCAGCAGTTCGGGACTAGCGGACTACAATGAGCAGTTCTTC
TRBV4-2	-	-	TRBJ2-7	16	CASSQEYRKGMGEQYF	TGTGCCAGCAGCCAAGAGTATAGGAAGGGTATGGGGGAGCAGTACTTC
TRBV7-9	-	few	TRBJ2-1	12	CASSLEALKQFF	TGTGCCAGCAGCTTAGAGGCTTTAAAGCAGTTCTTC
TRBV6-1	-	once	TRBJ2-2	13	CASSASDAGELFF	TGTGCCAGCAGCGCGTCCGACGCCGGGGAGCTGTTTTTT
TRBV7-9	-	-	TRBJ2-1	12	CASSLEDNEQFF	TGTGCCAGCAGCTTAGAAGACAATGAGCAGTTCTTC
TRBV9	TRBD2	-	TRBJ2-1	15	CASSVDSGNWNEQFF	TGTGCCAGCAGCGTAGATAGCGGGAATTGGAATGAGCAGTTCTTC
TRBV27	-	-	TRBJ2-7	11	CASSSAAEQYF	TGTGCCAGCAGTTCTGCTGCCGAGCAGTACTTC
TRBV2	-	-	TRBJ1-1	10	CASMGGGAFF	TGTGCCAGCATGGGCGGGGGAGCTTTCTTT
TRBV6-5	-	-	TRBJ2-1	15	CASSYGSGVGNEQFF	TGTGCCAGCAGTTACGGGTCGGGAGTGGGTAATGAGCAGTTCTTC
TRBV2	TRBD1	-	TRBJ1-1	15	CASSENPGGNTEAFF	TGTGCCAGCAGTGAAAATCCAGGGGGCAACACTGAAGCTTTCTTT
TRBV6-1	-	-	TRBJ1-5	19	CASSESALGARRSNQPQHF	TGTGCCAGCAGTGAATCGGCGCTGGGGGCGCGTAGAAGCAATCAGCCCCAGCATTTT
TRBV6-1	TRBD2	-	TRBJ2-7	15	CASSWIAGAGYEQYF	TGTGCCAGCAGTTGGATAGCGGGAGCTGGCTACGAGCAGTACTTC
TRBV19	TRBD1	-	TRBJ2-2	17	CASSLRRDRVVTGELFF	TGTGCCAGTAGTCTTAGGAGGGACAGGGTAGTAACCGGGGAGCTGTTTTTT
TRBV7-9	-	once	TRBJ2-2	14	CASSPTVNTGELFF	TGTGCCAGCAGCCCGACCGTGAACACCGGGGAGCTGTTTTTT
TRBV4-3	TRBD1	-	TRBJ2-7	15	CASSQEMGQMGEQYF	TGCGCCAGCAGCCAAGAGATGGGACAGATGGGCGAGCAGTACTTC
TRBV9	-	-	TRBJ2-7	15	CASSVGAESSYEQYF	TGTGCCAGCAGCGTAGGGGCGGAAAGCTCCTACGAGCAGTACTTC
TRBV25-1	-	-	TRBJ2-2	14	CASSDFYRAWELFF	TGTGCCAGCAGTGATTTTTACAGGGCCTGGGAGCTGTTTTTT
TRBV27	-	few	TRBJ2-1	13	CASSQTPYNEQFF	TGTGCCAGCAGCCAGACCCCCTACAATGAGCAGTTCTTC
TRBV29-1	TRBD2	once	TRBJ2-1	14	CSLERGSSYNEQFF	TGCAGCTTGGAGCGCGGGAGCTCCTACAATGAGCAGTTCTTC
TRBV11-2	-	-	TRBJ2-7	13	CASSLGPDYEQYF	TGTGCCAGCAGCTTAGGTCCAGACTACGAGCAGTACTTC
TRBV27	TRBD1	-	TRBJ2-3	17	CASSQPIRQGVTDTQYF	TGTGCCAGCAGTCAGCCAATTAGACAGGGCGTAACAGATACGCAGTATTTT
TRBV7-9	-	-	TRBJ2-2	13	CASSLEEYGELFF	TGTGCCAGCAGCTTAGAGGAGTACGGGGAGCTGTTTTTT
TRBV5-6	TRBD2	-	TRBJ2-5	15	CASTSTSGSRETQYF	TGTGCCAGCACCTCCACTAGCGGGAGCAGGGAGACCCAGTACTTC
TRBV7-9	TRBD1	-	TRBJ1-3	15	CASRLGDRGPDTIYF	TGTGCCAGCAGATTAGGGGACAGGGGGCCTGACACCATATATTTT
TRBV30	-	-	TRBJ2-1	13	CAWSSVVEREQFF	TGTGCCTGGAGTAGCGTGGTTGAACGTGAGCAGTTCTTC
TRBV28	-	-	TRBJ2-1	12	CASRVPYNEQFF	TGTGCCAGTCGTGTCCCCTACAATGAGCAGTTCTTC
TRBV4-3	TRBD2	-	TRBJ2-3	15	CASSQARLATDTQYF	TGCGCCAGCAGCCAAGCCCGACTAGCCACAGATACGCAGTATTTT
TRBV5-6	-	-	TRBJ1-1	13	CASSQGPNTEAFF	TGTGCCAGCAGCCAGGGACCGAACACTGAAGCTTTCTTT
TRBV29-1	TRBD2	-	TRBJ2-1	17	CSVEGTGTSGRYNEQFF	TGCAGCGTTGAAGGCACCGGGACTAGCGGGAGATACAATGAGCAGTTCTTC
TRBV6-5	-	once	TRBJ2-1	12	CASSYSPNEQFF	TGTGCCAGCAGTTACTCGCCCAACGAGCAGTTCTTC
TRBV7-2	-	-	TRBJ2-2	15	CASSLELANTGELFF	TGTGCCAGCAGCTTAGAACTAGCGAACACCGGGGAGCTGTTTTTT
TRBV12-2	-	-	TRBJ1-5	14	CASRFTDREQPQHF	TGTGCAAGTCGCTTCACGGACAGGGAGCAGCCCCAGCATTTT
TRBV7-3	-	-	TRBJ2-1	13	CASSLSGYNEQFF	TGTGCCAGCAGCTTATCCGGGTACAATGAGCAGTTCTTC
TRBV4-1	TRBD1	-	TRBJ2-7	14	CASSQGQRAYEQYF	TGCGCCAGCAGCCAGGGACAGCGAGCCTACGAGCAGTACTTC